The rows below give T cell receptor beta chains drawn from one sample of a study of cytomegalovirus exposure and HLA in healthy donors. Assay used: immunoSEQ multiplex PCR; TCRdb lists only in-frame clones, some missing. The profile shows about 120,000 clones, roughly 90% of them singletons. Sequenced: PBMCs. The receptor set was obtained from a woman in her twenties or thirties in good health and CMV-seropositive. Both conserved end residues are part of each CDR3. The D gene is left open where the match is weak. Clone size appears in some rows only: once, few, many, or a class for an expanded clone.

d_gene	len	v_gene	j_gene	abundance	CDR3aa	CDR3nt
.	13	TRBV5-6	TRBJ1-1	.	CASSLVQRTEAFF	TGTGCCAGCAGCTTGGTCCAGCGCACTGAAGCTTTCTTT
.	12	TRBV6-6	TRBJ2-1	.	CASSISEFEQFF	TGTGCCAGCAGTATCTCGGAGTTTGAGCAGTTCTTC
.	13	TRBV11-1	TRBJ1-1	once	CASSLRGNTEAFF	TGTGCCAGCAGCTTACGAGGAAACACTGAAGCTTTCTTT
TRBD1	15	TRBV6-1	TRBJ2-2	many	CASSAGTGGTGELFF	TGTGCCAGCAGTGCCGGGACAGGGGGCACCGGGGAGCTGTTTTTT
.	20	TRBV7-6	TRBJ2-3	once	CASSFHQWGRETRETDTQYF	TGTGCCAGCAGCTTCCACCAATGGGGGCGGGAGACCCGAGAGACCGATACGCAGTATTTT
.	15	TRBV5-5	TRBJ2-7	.	CASSLVGLVVVEQYF	TGTGCCAGCAGCTTGGTAGGTCTAGTAGTCGTCGAGCAGTACTTC
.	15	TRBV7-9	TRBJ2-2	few	CASSFAGSYTGELFF	TGTGCCAGCAGCTTTGCAGGGTCTTACACCGGGGAGCTGTTTTTT
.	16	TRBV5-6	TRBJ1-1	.	CASSLGSLAVNTEAFF	TGTGCCAGCAGCTTGGGAAGTTTGGCGGTGAACACTGAAGCTTTCTTT
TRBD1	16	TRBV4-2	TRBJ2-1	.	CASSQSTGGSYNEQFF	TGTGCCAGCAGCCAGTCGACAGGGGGCTCCTACAATGAGCAGTTCTTC
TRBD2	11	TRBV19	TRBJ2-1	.	CASSGGGEQFF	TGTGCCAGTAGTGGGGGGGGTGAGCAGTTCTTC
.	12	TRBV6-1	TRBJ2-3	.	CASSTDRDTQYF	TGTGCCAGCAGTACGGACAGAGATACGCAGTATTTT
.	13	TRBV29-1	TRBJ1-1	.	CSVESQGSTEAFF	TGCAGCGTTGAATCCCAGGGGAGCACTGAAGCTTTCTTT
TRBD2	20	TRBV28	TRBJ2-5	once	CASSSPLGLAGVSIEETQYF	TGTGCCAGCAGTTCCCCCCTGGGACTAGCGGGAGTCTCAATAGAAGAGACCCAGTACTTC
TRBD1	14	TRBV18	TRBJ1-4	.	CASSPGQEGEKLFF	TGTGCCAGCTCCCCAGGACAGGAGGGGGAAAAACTGTTTTTT
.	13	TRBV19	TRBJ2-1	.	CASSIGAGASQFF	TGTGCCAGTAGTATCGGTGCGGGGGCCTCCCAGTTCTTC
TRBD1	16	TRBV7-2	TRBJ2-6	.	CASSYQGASGANVLTF	TGTGCCAGCAGTTATCAGGGGGCCTCTGGGGCCAACGTCCTGACTTTC
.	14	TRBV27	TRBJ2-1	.	CASSPPGSQREQFF	TGTGCCAGCAGTCCCCCCGGCTCACAGCGGGAGCAGTTCTTC
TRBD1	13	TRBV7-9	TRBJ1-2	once	CASSSGQGGGYTF	TGTGCCAGCAGCTCCGGACAGGGAGGAGGCTACACCTTC
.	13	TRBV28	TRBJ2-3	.	CASRETGTDTQYF	TGTGCCAGCAGGGAGACAGGCACAGATACGCAGTATTTT
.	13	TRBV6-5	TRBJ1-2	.	CASSSGSSYGYTF	TGTGCCAGCAGCTCAGGGTCGAGCTATGGCTACACCTTC
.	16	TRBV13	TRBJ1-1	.	CASSLGRGEVGTEAFF	TGTGCCAGCAGCTTAGGCCGGGGGGAAGTCGGGACTGAAGCTTTCTTT
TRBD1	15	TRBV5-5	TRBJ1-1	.	CASSPWTGMNTEAFF	TGTGCCAGCAGCCCGTGGACAGGAATGAACACTGAAGCTTTCTTT
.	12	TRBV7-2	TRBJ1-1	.	CASSLLGYEAFF	TGTGCCAGCAGCCTCCTCGGGTATGAAGCTTTCTTT
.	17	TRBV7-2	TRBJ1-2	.	CASSLVAPGGDGYGYTF	TGTGCCAGCAGCTTAGTAGCGCCGGGGGGCGACGGCTATGGCTACACCTTC
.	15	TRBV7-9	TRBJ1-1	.	CASSSDGGMNTEAFF	TGTGCCAGCAGCTCAGACGGGGGGATGAACACTGAAGCTTTCTTT
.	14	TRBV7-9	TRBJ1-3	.	CASSILLSGNTIYF	TGTGCCAGCAGCATTCTCCTCTCTGGAAACACCATATATTTT
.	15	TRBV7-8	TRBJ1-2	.	CASSSWADIDYGYTF	TGTGCCAGCAGCTCGTGGGCGGACATAGACTATGGCTACACCTTC
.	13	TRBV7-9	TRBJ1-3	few	CASSFDGVGTIYF	TGTGCCAGCAGCTTCGACGGAGTGGGCACCATATATTTT
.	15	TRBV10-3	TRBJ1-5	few	CAITEEELENQPQHF	TGTGCCATCACCGAGGAGGAACTGGAAAATCAGCCCCAGCATTTT
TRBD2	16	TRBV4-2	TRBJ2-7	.	CASSQEGAGDSYEQYF	TGTGCCAGCAGCCAAGAGGGAGCGGGGGATAGCTACGAGCAGTACTTC
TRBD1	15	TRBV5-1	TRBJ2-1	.	CASSMDRGLYNEQFF	TGCGCCAGCAGCATGGACAGGGGGCTTTACAATGAGCAGTTCTTC
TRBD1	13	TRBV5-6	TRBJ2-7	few	CASSLTGVYEQYF	TGTGCCAGCAGCTTGACAGGGGTATACGAGCAGTACTTC
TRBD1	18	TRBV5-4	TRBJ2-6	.	CASSLWTGGSFGANVLTF	TGTGCCAGCAGCTTGTGGACAGGGGGTAGCTTTGGGGCCAACGTCCTGACTTTC
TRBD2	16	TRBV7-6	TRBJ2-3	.	CASSLGTSGRTDTQYF	TGTGCCAGCAGTTTGGGGACTAGCGGCCGCACAGATACGCAGTATTTT
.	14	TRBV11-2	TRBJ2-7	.	CASSLERQAYEQYF	TGTGCCAGCAGCTTAGAGCGCCAAGCCTACGAGCAGTACTTC
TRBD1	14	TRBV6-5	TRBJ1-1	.	CASSLNRGRTEAFF	TGTGCCAGCAGCTTAAACAGGGGGCGGACTGAAGCTTTCTTT
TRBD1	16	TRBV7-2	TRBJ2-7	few	CASSPTGWTGFYEQYF	TGTGCCAGCAGCCCGACCGGGTGGACAGGCTTCTACGAGCAGTACTTC
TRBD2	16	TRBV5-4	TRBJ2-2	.	CASSSGLAGVTGELFF	TGTGCCAGCAGCTCTGGACTAGCGGGAGTTACCGGGGAGCTGTTTTTT
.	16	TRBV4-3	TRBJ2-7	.	CASSQGPAAGPSEQYF	TGCGCCAGCAGCCAAGGGCCCGCGGCGGGGCCCTCCGAGCAGTACTTC
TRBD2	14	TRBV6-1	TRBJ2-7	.	CASSASGSMYEQYF	TGTGCCAGCAGTGCTAGCGGGAGTATGTACGAGCAGTACTTC
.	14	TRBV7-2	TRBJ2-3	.	CASSLGLVSDTQYF	TGTGCCAGCAGCTTAGGTCTTGTATCAGATACGCAGTATTTT
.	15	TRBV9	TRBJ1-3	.	CASSALGGSGNTIYF	TGTGCCAGCAGCGCCCTAGGGGGCTCTGGAAACACCATATATTTT
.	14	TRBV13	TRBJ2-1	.	CASSFSLAYNEQFF	TGTGCCAGCAGCTTCTCCCTTGCCTACAATGAGCAGTTCTTC
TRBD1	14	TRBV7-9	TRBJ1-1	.	CASIETGEVTEAFF	TGTGCCAGCATCGAAACAGGGGAAGTTACTGAAGCTTTCTTT
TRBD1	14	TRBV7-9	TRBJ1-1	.	CASTPLRAGGEAFF	TGTGCCAGCACCCCCCTACGGGCAGGGGGTGAAGCTTTCTTT
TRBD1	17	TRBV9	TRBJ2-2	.	CASSVGSGTGYTGELFF	TGTGCCAGCAGCGTAGGATCCGGGACAGGGTACACCGGGGAGCTGTTTTTT
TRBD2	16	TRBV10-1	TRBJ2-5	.	CASPLRRREGRETQYF	TGCGCCAGCCCCCTCCGAAGGCGGGAGGGCCGGGAGACCCAGTACTTC
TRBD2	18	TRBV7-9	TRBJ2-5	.	CASSPGASGGPIQETQYF	TGTGCCAGCAGCCCGGGGGCTAGCGGGGGCCCGATTCAAGAGACCCAGTACTTC
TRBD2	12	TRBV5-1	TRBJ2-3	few	CASSREEDTQYF	TGCGCCAGCAGCCGGGAGGAAGATACGCAGTATTTT
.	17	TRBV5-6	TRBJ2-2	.	CASSGGASARTTGELFF	TGTGCCAGCAGCGGGGGGGCGTCAGCCAGGACGACCGGGGAGCTGTTTTTT
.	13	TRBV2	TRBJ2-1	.	CASSELENHEQFF	TGTGCCAGCAGTGAACTAGAGAATCATGAGCAGTTCTTC
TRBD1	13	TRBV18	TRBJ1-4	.	CASSEQGDGKLFF	TGTGCCAGCTCAGAACAGGGGGACGGAAAACTGTTTTTT
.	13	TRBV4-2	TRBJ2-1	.	CASSQDLKPGQFF	TGTGCCAGCAGCCAAGATCTTAAACCGGGGCAGTTCTTC
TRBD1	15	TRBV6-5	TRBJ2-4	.	CASSYSGQVAGIQYF	TGTGCCAGCAGTTACTCCGGACAGGTGGCGGGCATTCAGTACTTC
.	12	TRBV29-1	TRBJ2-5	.	CSVTRGQETQYF	TGCAGCGTGACCCGGGGGCAAGAGACCCAGTACTTC
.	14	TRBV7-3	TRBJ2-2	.	CASSPRASTGELFF	TGTGCCAGCAGCCCCAGGGCTAGCACCGGGGAGCTGTTTTTT